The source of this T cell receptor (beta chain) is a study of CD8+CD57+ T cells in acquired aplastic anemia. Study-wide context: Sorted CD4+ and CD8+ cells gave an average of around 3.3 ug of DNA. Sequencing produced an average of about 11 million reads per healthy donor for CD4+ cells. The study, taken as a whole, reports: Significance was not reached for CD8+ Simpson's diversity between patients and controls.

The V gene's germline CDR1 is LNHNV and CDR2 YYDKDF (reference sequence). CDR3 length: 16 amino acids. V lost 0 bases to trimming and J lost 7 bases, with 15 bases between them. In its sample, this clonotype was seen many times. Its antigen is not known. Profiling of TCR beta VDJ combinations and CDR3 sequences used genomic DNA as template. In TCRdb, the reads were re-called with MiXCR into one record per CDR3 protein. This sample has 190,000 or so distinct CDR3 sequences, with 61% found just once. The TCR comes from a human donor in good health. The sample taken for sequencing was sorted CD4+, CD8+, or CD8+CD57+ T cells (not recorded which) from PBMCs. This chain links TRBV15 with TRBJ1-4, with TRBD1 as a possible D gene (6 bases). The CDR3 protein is CATSREGGQGPEKLFF. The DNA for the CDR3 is TGTGCCACCAGCAGAGAGGGGGGGCAGGGCCCTGAAAAACTGTTTTTT.